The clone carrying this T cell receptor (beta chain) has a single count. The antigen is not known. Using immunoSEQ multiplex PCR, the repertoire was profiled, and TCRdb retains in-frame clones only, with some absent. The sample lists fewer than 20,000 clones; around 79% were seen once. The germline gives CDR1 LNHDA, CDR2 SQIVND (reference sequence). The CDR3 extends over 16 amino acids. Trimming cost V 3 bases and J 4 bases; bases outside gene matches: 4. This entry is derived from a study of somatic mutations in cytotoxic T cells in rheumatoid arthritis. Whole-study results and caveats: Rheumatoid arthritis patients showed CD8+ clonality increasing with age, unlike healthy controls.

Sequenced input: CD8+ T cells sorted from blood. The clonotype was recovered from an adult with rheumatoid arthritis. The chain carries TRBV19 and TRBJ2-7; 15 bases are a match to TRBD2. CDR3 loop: CASSIGLAGGVYEQYF. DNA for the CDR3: TGTGCCAGTAGTATCGGACTAGCGGGAGGGGTTTACGAGCAGTACTTC.